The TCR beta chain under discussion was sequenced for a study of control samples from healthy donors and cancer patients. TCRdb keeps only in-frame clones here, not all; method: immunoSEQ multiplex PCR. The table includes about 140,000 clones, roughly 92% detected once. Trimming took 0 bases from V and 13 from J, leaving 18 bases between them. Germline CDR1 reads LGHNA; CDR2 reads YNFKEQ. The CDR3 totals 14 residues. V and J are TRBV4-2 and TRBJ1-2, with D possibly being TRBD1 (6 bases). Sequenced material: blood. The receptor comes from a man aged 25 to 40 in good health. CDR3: CASSQDNRDLSITF. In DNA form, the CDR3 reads TGTGCCAGCAGCCAAGATAACAGGGACCTCTCTATCACCTTC.